A single sample gave rise to the 4 T cell receptor beta chains below, sequenced in a study of CD8 T cells in Susac syndrome. Random hexamers were used to reverse transcribe an amount of roughly 0.45 to 1 ug RNA. TCRdb re-derived calls from the immunoSEQ multiplex PCR reads in MiXCR, one entry per CDR3 protein. The sample holds roughly 100,000 distinct CDR3 sequences, roughly 96% seen once. The sample consisted of CD8+ T cells from PBMCs. The receptors were sampled from a human donor with Susac syndrome.

The count of this clonotype is one. The chain uses TRBV3-1 and TRBJ1-4; D gene uncertain. CDR1 is LGHDT and CDR2 is YNNKEL in the germline V gene (reference sequence). There are 11 residues in the CDR3. Trimming took 4 bases from V and 5 from J, leaving 2 bases between them. CDR3 in amino acids: CASSRNEKLFF. In nucleotides, the CDR3 is TGTGCCAGCAGCCGGAATGAAAAACTGTTTTTT. The entire variable domain, with the rest obtained from reference TRBV3-1 and TRBJ1-4, is as follows: DTAVSQTPKYLVTQMGNDKSIKCEQNLGHDTMYWYKQDSKKFLKIMFSYNNKELIINETVPNRFSPKSPDKAHLNLHINSLELGDSAVYFCASSRNEKLFFGSGTQLSVL.

This sequence joins TRBV12-3 or TRBV12-4 and TRBJ1-5, with a possible D match to TRBD1 (5 bases). V was shortened by 1 base and J by 5 bases, with 6 bases between the two germline ends. CDR3 size: 13 residues. CDR3 in amino acids: CASSLEQDQPQHF. CDR3 DNA sequence: TGTGCCAGCAGTTTAGAACAGGATCAGCCCCAGCATTTT.

The chain is built from TRBV9 and TRBJ1-2; D not certain. Germline V gene lookup returns CDR1 SGDLS and CDR2 YYNGEE. The V end lost 4 bases, the J end lost 4 bases, and 8 bases lay between the germline ends. This CDR3 region has 12 residues. CDR3 protein: CASSSKSYGYTF. CDR3 in DNA: TGTGCCAGCAGCTCAAAATCCTATGGCTACACCTTC.

The V gene is TRBV7-2, the J gene TRBJ1-1; TRBD1 is a possible D gene (6 bases). There are 13 residues in the CDR3. V gave up 6 bases and J gave up 1 base, with 9 bases separating them. Germline lookup yields CDR1 SGHTA and CDR2 FQGNSA. This CDR3 reads CASSPTGNTEAFF. The CDR3 region has the DNA TGTGCCAGCAGTCCGACAGGGAACACTGAAGCTTTCTTT.